This T cell receptor (beta chain) was obtained from a study of Ad26.COV2.S vaccination and SARS-CoV-2 variants (dated by TCRdb to about 2021). With regard to the full study: Vaccine-arm donors came from COV1001, a multicentre, randomized, double-blind, placebo-controlled phase I-IIa trial of Ad26.COV2.S in healthy adults. Ad26.COV2.S was administered intramuscularly at 5 x 10^10 or 1 x 10^11 viral particles, either as a single shot or as two shots given 56 days apart. TCRbeta repertoire sequencing was used to assess the specificity and breadth of SARS-CoV-2-reactive T cell receptors after Ad26.COV2.S vaccination. A total of about 30 samples were included in the TCR-sequenced set, comprising around 19 Ad26.COV2.S vaccine recipients, 5 placebo recipients and 8 SARS-CoV-2 convalescent individuals. Trial participants were randomized into five groups of five: low-dose or high-dose Ad26.COV2.S given once or twice, or placebo on both occasions. Throughout the experiments and outcome assessment, investigators stayed blinded to trial group allocation.

Turning to this clone: Its recognized antigen is unknown. No much larger clonotype is one base removed from it; base qualities were not supplied.

The sample's treatment or condition label is to be understood as: around 19 received Ad26.COV2.S at low or high dose, single or two shots; about 5 received placebo; per-sample allocation not given. Repertoires of vaccine and placebo recipients were sequenced from samples taken on day 63 after the first injection. Cohort 1b enrolled some 25 adults aged 18-55 years at a single site in Boston, USA, between 29 July and 7 August 2020. Ad26.COV2.S was a replication-incompetent adenovirus type 26 vector that expressed a prefusion-stabilized SARS-CoV-2 spike protein derived from the original Wuhan strain. The immunoSEQ Assay was used to sequence TCRbeta CDR3 regions. After extraction, genomic DNA underwent amplification by bias-controlled multiplex PCR, followed by high-throughput sequencing. The source study handled its data this way. To quantify the absolute abundance of every unique TCRbeta CDR3 region, sequences were collapsed and filtered. T cell fraction was estimated by normalizing TCRbeta template counts to usable DNA, which was measured by amplifying reference genes present in all nucleated cells. Repertoire TCRs were annotated as SARS-CoV-2-specific by exact matching of V gene, CDR3 amino acid sequence and J gene to a known reactive TCR set. The reference SARS-CoV-2 TCR set was obtained from MIRA and was filtered for enrichment in COVID-19-positive ImmuneCODE repertoires, whereby public or cross-reactive TCRs were removed. Based on the MIRA antigens, annotated TCRs were further analysed at the level of specific ORF or position within ORF. Depth was the summed frequency of annotated unique rearrangements, while breadth was defined as annotated unique rearrangements over total unique productive rearrangements. Two-sided Wilcoxon rank-sum tests were applied when comparing TCR breadth between groups. TCRdb holds this immuneACCESS table with in-frame rearrangements only. Some clones are missing; in checked studies, unresolved V genes explain under half, and the rest has no known cause. V and J calls and clone size are copied from that table; D and trimming were computed from the DNA. This sample has approximately 350,000 clones in its table, and around nine tenths of those were observed once. The ten top clones hold around 3.6% of the sample.

What the work shows at the level of the full study, not this receptor alone: The study lacked the statistical power to compare responses across vaccine doses or regimens. After vaccination, substantial breadth of spike-specific CD8+ and CD4+ T cell responses was reported. Compared with placebo recipients, Ad26.COV2.S recipients showed higher spike-specific TCR breadth (P = 0.0014). Vaccine and placebo recipients had similar non-spike TCR breadth, a finding consistent with the vaccine containing only spike. The authors noted that the TCR breadth and depth analyses may have underestimated total T cell responses.

From cysteine to phenylalanine, the CDR3 is 12 amino acids long. Only CDR3 DNA is held: 36 bases, read in frame from base 1. From a lookup of the germline V gene, CDR1 and CDR2 are WSHSY and SAAADI. At the junction V is shortened by 6 bases and J by 6 bases; bases outside the gene matches: 1. This TCR came from a person between 18 and 65 years old who received the Ad26.COV2.S COVID-19 vaccine or a placebo. The starting material was peripheral blood, obtained in a trial of Ad26.COV2.S vaccine versus placebo. Recombination connected TRBV10-2 to TRBJ2-2; the junction holds 7 bases that match TRBD1. The sequenced DNA is TGCGCCAGCAGCCAGGGGGCCGGGGAGCTGTTTTTT. The resulting protein is CASSQGAGELFF.